This T cell receptor beta chain was observed in a study of shared clonotypes between healthy human individuals. Study-wide results and caveats: Only blood was sampled, and tissue TCR repertoires likely differ from blood ones.

Subsets obtained from CD4+ cells comprised CD45RA+ naive and CD45RA-negative memory cells. The CDR3 loop spans 15 amino acids. Trimming pared 5 bases from V and 3 bases from J, leaving 14 bases between. Germline V gene data show CDR1 as SGHTA and CDR2 as FQGTGA. Libraries were prepared by immunoSEQ multiplex PCR; TCRdb keeps only in-frame clonotypes and omits some of them. The sample holds approximately 620,000 clones, around 97% seen once. Turning to this clone: Its antigen is unidentified.

The TCR originated in a woman aged 30 to 39 in good health. The J gene is TRBJ2-1, the V gene TRBV7-3; D gene ambiguous. Sequences were obtained from naive CD4+ T cells sorted from blood. The subset is: CD45RA+ positively selected. The CDR3 loop reads CASSPVPSGYNEQFF. In DNA form, the CDR3 reads TGTGCCAGCAGCCCGGTCCCCTCTGGCTACAATGAGCAGTTCTTC.